Listed below are T cell receptor beta chains from one sample, sequenced in a study of vaccination and CD4 T cells after COVID-19. One entry per CDR3 protein results from TCRdb running MiXCR on the PCR reads. The sample gives about 4,800 distinct CDR3 sequences, about a fifth of which show up once; 20% to 25% is in the top ten. Antigen specificity for these receptors is unknown. Sequenced: CD4+ T cells from blood, cultured in vitro. Source of these receptors: a human donor who had recovered from COVID-19. CDR3s include the opening cysteine and the closing phenylalanine or tryptophan. D genes are given only for firm matches. Size values are once, few and many counts, or a class for expanded clones, and some rows have none.

15	NA	NA	TRBV5-1	TRBJ1-1	TGCGCCAGCAGCCCACCATCCCAGGGAAACACTGAAGCTTTCTTT	CASSPPSQGNTEAFF
13	few	NA	TRBV10-3	TRBJ1-2	TGTGCCATCAGTGTAGGGGTACTCTATGGCTACACCTTC	CAISVGVLYGYTF
14	NA	NA	TRBV2	TRBJ1-5	TGTGCCAGCAGTGAGGGCAGGATCAATCAGCCCCAGCATTTT	CASSEGRINQPQHF
13	NA	NA	TRBV24-1	TRBJ2-2	TGTGCCACCAGTTTATCCGACACCGGGGAGCTGTTTTTT	CATSLSDTGELFF
13	medium-sized	NA	TRBV7-8	TRBJ2-1	TGTGCCAGCAGCCTCCCTTTTCTCTCTGAGCAGTTCTTC	CASSLPFLSEQFF
15	medium-sized	TRBD1	TRBV11-3	TRBJ2-5	TGTGCCAGCAGCCGTCCGGGACAGGGAGGAGAGACCCAGTACTTC	CASSRPGQGGETQYF
14	NA	NA	TRBV9	TRBJ2-1	TGTGCCAGCAGCGTAGGGGGGGTCTACAATGAGCAGTTCTTC	CASSVGGVYNEQFF
13	large	TRBD1	TRBV6-1	TRBJ1-2	TGTGCCAGCAGAAGCACAGGGGCCAATGGCTACACCTTC	CASRSTGANGYTF
18	NA	NA	TRBV7-9	TRBJ2-2	TGTGCCAGCAGCCCACAAGCAGTAAGGCAGGCGAGGACCGGGGAGCTGTTTTTT	CASSPQAVRQARTGELFF
12	medium-sized	NA	TRBV20-1	TRBJ1-3	TGCAGTGCTAGGTCGGCTGGAAACACCATATATTTT	CSARSAGNTIYF
14	NA	NA	TRBV12-3/TRBV12-4	TRBJ2-5	TGTGCCAGCACCCGTGGAGGGATCCAAGAGACCCAGTACTTC	CASTRGGIQETQYF
16	NA	TRBD1	TRBV5-1	TRBJ2-2	TGCGCCAGCAGCTTGGCCGGGGACAGTGGCACCGGGGAGCTGTTTTTT	CASSLAGDSGTGELFF
14	NA	NA	TRBV4-1	TRBJ1-2	TGCGCCAGCAGCCCCGCCAGAACAGACGGTGGCTACACCTTC	CASSPARTDGGYTF
14	NA	NA	TRBV20-1	TRBJ2-3	TGCAGTGCTAGGGTCACGGGGGTCACAGATACGCAGTATTTT	CSARVTGVTDTQYF
16	NA	TRBD2	TRBV2	TRBJ2-3	TGTGCCAGCAGTGAAGCGGCTAGCGGGGGGGCGGATACGCAGTATTTT	CASSEAASGGADTQYF
11	medium-sized	NA	TRBV27	TRBJ2-3	TGTGCCAGCAGTGGCCTAGCGAAGCAGTATTTT	CASSGLAKQYF
18	medium-sized	TRBD2	TRBV19	TRBJ2-1	TGTGCCAGTATGACACCGGGACTAGGGCCCCAATCCTACAATGAGCAGTTCTTC	CASMTPGLGPQSYNEQFF
14	few	NA	TRBV20-1	TRBJ1-4	TGCAGTGCCTGGGCTCAAGGGGTTGAAGAAAAACTGTTTTTT	CSAWAQGVEEKLFF
15	NA	NA	TRBV9	TRBJ2-3	TGTGCCAGCAGCCCTCGGACGCGGAGGGACGATACGCAGTATTTT	CASSPRTRRDDTQYF
13	NA	TRBD2	TRBV2	TRBJ2-1	TGTGCCAGCAGAGCGGGGGGGTCAAATGAGCAGTTCTTC	CASRAGGSNEQFF
15	NA	NA	TRBV5-1	TRBJ2-5	TGCGCCAGCAGCGGGTCCCGCCAGGGGAAGGAGACCCAGTACTTC	CASSGSRQGKETQYF
16	few	NA	TRBV7-7	TRBJ2-2	TGTGCTAGCAGCTTAAGGATACAAGGGGCCACCGGGGAGCTGTTTTTT	CASSLRIQGATGELFF
14	medium-sized	NA	TRBV7-9	TRBJ1-2	TGTGCCAGCAGCCAGGGGTATCGGGACTATGGCTACACCTTC	CASSQGYRDYGYTF
11	medium-sized	NA	TRBV6-5	TRBJ2-5	TGTGCCAGCAGTTACGCAGAGACCCAGTACTTC	CASSYAETQYF
14	NA	TRBD2	TRBV5-1	TRBJ2-7	TGCGCCAGCAGCTTGGGGGGGGGATACTACGAGCAGTACTTC	CASSLGGGYYEQYF
14	NA	NA	TRBV6-1	TRBJ1-2	TGTGCCAGCAGTGAGTCTTCCCAGGCGGGCGGCTACACCTTC	CASSESSQAGGYTF
16	NA	NA	TRBV30	TRBJ1-1	TGTGCCTGGAGGCCTGGACAGACTTTTATGAACACTGAAGCTTTCTTT	CAWRPGQTFMNTEAFF
15	NA	NA	TRBV20-1	TRBJ1-1	TGCAGTGCTAGAGATGGAAGGGAGTGGAGCACTGAAGCTTTCTTT	CSARDGREWSTEAFF
14	few	NA	TRBV30	TRBJ2-6	TGTGCCTGGACCCGGGGCTCTGGGGCCAACGTCCTGACTTTC	CAWTRGSGANVLTF
12	few	NA	TRBV30	TRBJ2-7	TGTGCCTGGAAGGGCGGATCCTACGAGCAGTACTTC	CAWKGGSYEQYF
13	large	NA	TRBV6-1	TRBJ1-1	TGTGCCAGCAGCTCACAAGTGAACACTGAAGCTTTCTTT	CASSSQVNTEAFF
16	NA	TRBD2	TRBV5-6	TRBJ2-3	TGTGCCAGCAGCGTAGGGACTAGCGATCCCACAGATACGCAGTATTTT	CASSVGTSDPTDTQYF
11	few	NA	TRBV6-1	TRBJ1-1	TGTGCCAGCAGACGAAACACTGAAGCTTTCTTT	CASRRNTEAFF
13	large	NA	TRBV19	TRBJ1-3	TGTGCCAGTAGTATAGATCACGGAAACACCATATATTTT	CASSIDHGNTIYF
14	NA	TRBD1	TRBV5-1	TRBJ2-7	TGCGCCAGCAGCCCTGGGACAGGGCGAGGCGAGCAGTACTTC	CASSPGTGRGEQYF
15	medium-sized	NA	TRBV27	TRBJ2-5	TGTGCCAGCAGCCTCTATGGGGGGTCTGGGGAGACCCAGTACTTC	CASSLYGGSGETQYF
15	NA	NA	TRBV15	TRBJ2-7	TGTGCCACCAGCAGAGAACCAGGGTCCTCCTACGAGCAGTACTTC	CATSREPGSSYEQYF
15	medium-sized	NA	TRBV15	TRBJ1-6	TGTGCCACCAGCAGAGATCCCTCCTATAATTCACCCCTCCACTTT	CATSRDPSYNSPLHF
14	NA	NA	TRBV7-9	TRBJ1-4	TGTGCCAGCAGCTTAGGGGCCACAGTTGGCAAACTGTTTTTT	CASSLGATVGKLFF
15	few	TRBD1	TRBV7-2	TRBJ2-2	TGTGCCAGCAGCCCCGGGACAGTTTCAACCGGGGAGCTGTTTTTT	CASSPGTVSTGELFF
14	NA	TRBD1	TRBV2	TRBJ1-2	TGTGCCAGCATAGTCAGGGGGGCTGGCTATGGCTACACCTTC	CASIVRGAGYGYTF
13	NA	NA	TRBV4-1	TRBJ1-1	TGCGCCAGCGCTCGGGGGGCCAGCACTGAAGCTTTCTTT	CASARGASTEAFF
14	few	TRBD1	TRBV11-2	TRBJ2-7	TGTGCCAGCAGCCTCCAGACAGGGAACTACGAGCAGTACTTC	CASSLQTGNYEQYF
14	NA	NA	TRBV30	TRBJ1-2	TGTGCCTGGAGTGCCGACTCCGGGGGCTATGGCTACACCTTC	CAWSADSGGYGYTF
15	NA	NA	TRBV5-1	TRBJ1-1	TGCGCCAGCATCGGCGAGGGACCGGAGAACACTGAAGCTTTCTTT	CASIGEGPENTEAFF
13	few	TRBD1	TRBV4-1	TRBJ2-1	TGCGCCAGCAGCCTGGGACAGTCCAGGGCGACGTTCTTC	CASSLGQSRATFF
13	NA	NA	TRBV20-1	TRBJ1-4	TGCAGTGCTAGAGATCTACACGGGGAAAAACTGTTTTTT	CSARDLHGEKLFF
13	few	NA	TRBV27	TRBJ1-1	TGTGCCAGCAGAAGGAACGTAAACACTGAAGCTTTCTTT	CASRRNVNTEAFF
11	few	NA	TRBV5-1	TRBJ2-3	TGCGCCAGTTACAAAGACGATACGCAGTATTTT	CASYKDDTQYF
19	NA	TRBD2	TRBV19	TRBJ2-5	TGTGCCAGTAGTATTGGGCTAGCGGGGAGCCTATCCGACGGAGAGACCCAGTACTTC	CASSIGLAGSLSDGETQYF
13	medium-sized	TRBD1	TRBV6-2/TRBV6-3	TRBJ1-2	TGTGCCAGCAGTTTAACAGGGGGCAAGGGCTACACCTTC	CASSLTGGKGYTF
11	medium-sized	NA	TRBV6-1	TRBJ1-2	TGTGCCAGCTCGAAGGGCTATGGCTACACCTTC	CASSKGYGYTF
14	NA	NA	TRBV6-1	TRBJ1-2	TGTGCCAGCATGAGCGGGCGCGGATCCTATGGCTACACCTTC	CASMSGRGSYGYTF
14	NA	NA	TRBV5-1	TRBJ2-3	TGCGCCAGCAGCTTGGACGACAGCACAGATACGCAGTATTTT	CASSLDDSTDTQYF
16	NA	TRBD1	TRBV11-2	TRBJ2-2	TGTGCCAGCAGCTTCGGGACAGGGATCTACACCGGGGAGCTGTTTTTT	CASSFGTGIYTGELFF
18	NA	NA	TRBV4-1	TRBJ1-2	TGCGCCAGCAGCCAAGATAGCGGGTTTAGGCCAATTAACTATGGCTACACCTTC	CASSQDSGFRPINYGYTF
13	NA	NA	TRBV30	TRBJ1-2	TGTGCCTGGTCGGCAGGGTTTCAGTATGGCTACACCTTC	CAWSAGFQYGYTF
17	NA	NA	TRBV4-2	TRBJ1-3	TGTGCCAGCAGCCAAGATTGGGCCGGAGGCTCTGGAAACACCATATATTTT	CASSQDWAGGSGNTIYF
13	few	NA	TRBV6-1	TRBJ1-5	TGTGCCAGCAGTACCCCGATGGGGCAGCCCCAGCATTTT	CASSTPMGQPQHF